This entry lists 19 T cell receptor beta chains sequenced from one sample in a study of shared T cell receptors in the human thymus. Here immunoSEQ multiplex PCR was the method, and the copy in TCRdb shows in-frame clones only, minus some. The sample lists some 660,000 clones, around 87% seen once, with roughly 0.0087% in the top ten. These data also formed part of another study, on human thymus T cells.

What was sequenced was thymocytes. The origin of the receptors is a boy under two years old with a congenital heart defect.

The chain carries TRBV9 and TRBJ2-3, with D maybe TRBD1 (6 bases). This CDR3 comprises 19 residues. Trimming left V 3 bases short and J 5 bases short, with 28 bases between. Germline assignment: CDR1 SGDLS and CDR2 YYNGEE. CDR3 amino acids: CASSELPLQGPPPRDTQYF. Written as DNA, the CDR3 is TGTGCCAGCAGCGAGCTCCCTCTACAGGGTCCGCCGCCACGAGATACGCAGTATTTT. Full variable domain (rest looked up from reference TRBV9 and TRBJ2-3): DSGVTQTPKHLITATGQRVTLRCSPRSGDLSVYWYQQSLDQGLQFLIQYYNGEERAKGNILERFSAQQFPDLHSELNLSSLELGDSALYFCASSELPLQGPPPRDTQYFGPGTRLTVL.

The chain couples TRBV29-1 to TRBJ2-1; 8 positions match TRBD2. This CDR3 region has 18 residues. CDR1 is SQVTM, CDR2 ANQGSEA, per germline. J gave up 0 bases and V 6 bases, and 16 bases lay outside the gene matches. In nucleotides, the CDR3 is TGCAGCGTCGGTACTAGGTCGGGGGGGATCAGCTCCTACAATGAGCAGTTCTTC. Translated, it gives CSVGTRSGGISSYNEQFF.

This clone was found once. V gene TRBV5-4 combines with J gene TRBJ2-5; the D gene is possibly TRBD2 (6 bases). Looked up from germline, CDR1 is SGHNT and CDR2 is YYREEE (reference sequence). Deletions cut 4 bases from V and 3 bases from J, with 13 bases between. The CDR3 is 14 amino acids. DNA of the CDR3: TGTGCCAGCAGCAACCGGGACTCTAAAGAGACCCAGTACTTC. Its protein is CASSNRDSKETQYF.

The chain recombines TRBV28 with TRBJ2-3; 8 nucleotides match TRBD1. J gave up 5 bases and V 6 bases, and 7 bases lay outside the gene matches. Germline CDR1 and CDR2: MDHEN and SYDVKM. The CDR3 runs 14 residues. The CDR3 sequence is CASRMTGVEDTQYF. Written as DNA, the CDR3 is TGTGCCAGCAGGATGACAGGGGTTGAAGATACGCAGTATTTT. Variable domain in full (rest from reference TRBV28 and TRBJ2-3): DVKVTQSSRYLVKRTGEKVFLECVQDMDHENMFWYRQDPGLGLRLIYFSYDVKMKEKGDIPEGYSVSREKKERFSLILESASTNQTSMYLCASRMTGVEDTQYFGPGTRLTVL.

The CDR3 is CASSEGGNQETQYF. The CDR3 bases are TGTGCCAGCAGTGAAGGAGGGAACCAAGAGACCCAGTACTTC. The rearrangement links TRBV25-1 to TRBJ2-5, with D perhaps matching TRBD2 (6 bases). The CDR3 totals 14 residues. Germline-derived CDR1 and CDR2 are MGHDK and SYGVNS. V lost 2 bases, J lost 0 bases, and 7 bases lay in between. The whole variable domain, filled in from reference TRBV25-1 and TRBJ2-5, reads EADIYQTPRYLVIGTGKKITLECSQTMGHDKMYWYQQDPGMELHLIHYSYGVNSTEKGDLSSESTVSRIRTEHFPLTLESARPSHTSQYLCASSEGGNQETQYFGPGTRLLVL.

A remark on this clone: The junction does not match germline at one end; this may be a read error. Other DNA sequences of this sample code for an identical CDR3. The chain is built from TRBV4-2 and TRBJ1-6, with 8 bases matching TRBD1. The CDR3 has 20 amino acids. Germline assignment: CDR1 LGHNA and CDR2 YNFKEQ. Written as DNA, the CDR3 is TGTGCCAGCAGCCATGGGGACAGGCCTAATAACCGCTCCTATAATTCCCCCCTCCACTTT. Protein product: CASSHGDRPNNRSYNSPLHF.

The chain joins TRBV29-1 to TRBJ1-2; D is uncertain. Germline CDR1 and CDR2: SQVTM and ANQGSEA. Trimming shortened V by 8 bases and J by 0 bases, and 13 bases separated the two germline ends. This CDR3 is built from 13 residues. This chain's CDR3 is CSFSDGANYGYTF. CDR3 nucleotides: TGCAGCTTCTCGGACGGGGCTAACTATGGCTACACCTTC.

The chain carries TRBV14 and TRBJ1-2; weak D call: TRBD1 (5 bases). The V end was cut by 4 bases, the J end by 6 bases, with 12 bases between. The CDR3 spans 13 residues. The germline gives CDR1 SGHDN, CDR2 FVKESK. In DNA form, the CDR3 reads TGTGCCAGCAGCCCTACGGCGGGGGATGGCTACACCTTC. Translating it yields CASSPTAGDGYTF.

V and J are TRBV27 and TRBJ1-1, with 8 nucleotides matching TRBD1. The V gene end was trimmed by 0 bases and the J gene end by 6 bases; junction bases not matched to a gene: 6. The CDR3 has 15 amino acids. The germline CDR1 and CDR2 sequences are MNHEY and SMNVEV (reference sequence). CDR3 bases: TGTGCCAGCAGTTTATCGAGGGACAGGCCCTCTGAAGCTTTCTTT. Encoded protein: CASSLSRDRPSEAFF.

The chain links TRBV7-9 to TRBJ2-1; TRBD1 might be the D (5 bases). The ends were cut back, 1 base at V and 5 bases at J, with 21 bases in the middle. Germline V gene lookup returns CDR1 SEHNR and CDR2 FQNEAQ (reference sequence). The length of the CDR3 is 18 residues. This chain's CDR3 is CASSLEGPTRTKDNEQFF. The CDR3 DNA follows: TGTGCCAGCAGCTTAGAAGGGCCCACCCGGACAAAGGACAATGAGCAGTTCTTC.

The chain joins TRBV13 to TRBJ2-3, with 9 nucleotides matching TRBD2. CDR3 length: 17 amino acids. In germline, CDR1 is PRHDT, CDR2 FYEKMQ (reference sequence). The V and J ends lost 7 bases and 0 bases, in that order; junction bases with no gene match: 11. The CDR3 bases are TGTGCCAGCAAACGTGGGGGCGGGGGGGCCAGCACAGATACGCAGTATTTT. This gives the protein CASKRGGGGASTDTQYF.

V usage is TRBV7-2 and J usage is TRBJ1-1; no clear D. There are 12 residues in the CDR3. V lost 1 base and J 9 bases, leaving 9 bases between the germline ends. Germline V gene data show CDR1 as SGHTA and CDR2 as FQGNSA. The CDR3 nucleotides read TGTGCCAGCAGCTTAGGAGGTTTGCAAGCTTTCTTT. Protein: CASSLGGLQAFF.

The chain employs TRBV30 and TRBJ1-1, with 9 bases matching TRBD1. Germline CDR1 is GTSNPN and CDR2 is SVGIG (reference sequence). The CDR3 contains 14 residues. The V and J ends lost 4 bases and 3 bases, in that order; junction bases with no gene match: 6. CDR3 nucleotide sequence: TGTGCCTGGATGGACAGGGGTGGGCACACTGAAGCTTTCTTT. Amino acid sequence: CAWMDRGGHTEAFF.

This clone was detected once. V gene TRBV7-2 combines with J gene TRBJ2-1; 13 nucleotides agree with TRBD2. The CDR3 extends over 15 amino acids. In germline, CDR1 is SGHTA, CDR2 FQGNSA. The J segment lost 6 bases and the V segment lost 4 bases, leaving 3 bases of the junction unmatched. CDR3 coding DNA: TGTGCCAGCAGCTCGGGACTAGCGGGGACCAATGAGCAGTTCTTC. Protein sequence: CASSSGLAGTNEQFF.

The chain combines TRBV5-1 with TRBJ2-7; D remains ambiguous. Looked up from germline, CDR1 is SGHRS and CDR2 is YFSETQ. The CDR3 totals 13 residues. Trimming shortened V by 4 bases and J by 2 bases, and 10 bases separated the two germline ends. The CDR3 loop reads CASSPPQPYEQYF. The CDR3 DNA reads TGCGCCAGCAGCCCCCCACAGCCCTACGAGCAGTACTTC.

This rearrangement joins TRBV7-2 to TRBJ2-7, with 7 bases aligning to TRBD2. Per germline, CDR1 SGHTA and CDR2 FQGNSA. Trimming removed 0 bases from V and 2 bases from J; junction bases left unmatched: 4. The CDR3 spans 15 residues. This chain's CDR3 is CASSLAGGSAYEQYF. CDR3 DNA: TGTGCCAGCAGCTTAGCGGGCGGGAGCGCCTACGAGCAGTACTTC.

The V gene is TRBV7-8, the J gene TRBJ2-1; TRBD2 matches at 8 bases. V trimming: 1 base; J trimming: 7 bases; junction bases outside the gene matches: 6. The CDR3 runs to 15 residues. CDR1 and CDR2 (germline): SGHVS, FQNEAQ. CDR3 amino acids: CASSLGGTRRNEQFF. The CDR3 DNA sequence: TGTGCCAGCAGCTTAGGGGGGACTAGGAGGAATGAGCAGTTCTTC.

The chain employs TRBV14 and TRBJ1-2, with 8 nucleotides matching TRBD1. Per germline, CDR1 SGHDN and CDR2 FVKESK. The junction had 14 bases not matched to a gene; V was cut back by 4 bases and J by 4 bases. The CDR3 is made up of 17 amino acids. The CDR3 DNA reads TGTGCCAGCAGCCGGGGGCAGGGGGCTGGTTGGCGCTATGGCTACACCTTC. This gives the protein CASSRGQGAGWRYGYTF.

Written as DNA, the CDR3 is TGCAGCGCCCTCCGGGACAGGACCACTGAAGCTTTCTTT. Translation: CSALRDRTTEAFF. The rearrangement uses TRBV29-1 and TRBJ1-1, with 8 bases fitting TRBD1. V dropped 7 bases and J dropped 4; count of bases not matched to a gene: 8. The CDR3 consists of 13 residues. Germline V gene data show CDR1 as SQVTM and CDR2 as ANQGSEA.